This passage covers 2 T cell receptor beta chains from one sample sequenced in a study of Tregs in tolerant kidney transplant recipients. Related graft donors supplied nonmyeloablative bone marrow transplants, and mixed chimerism was transient. TCRdb's table, derived via immunoSEQ multiplex PCR, lists solely in-frame clones and lacks some. The data show roughly 70,000 clones, with 87% seen just once and roughly 4% held by the top ten. The sample in question was CD4+ T cells from blood (PBMCs), obtained 6 months after the transplant. The origin of the receptors is a human patient who received a combined kidney and bone marrow transplant. Some T cells may originate from the graft donor.

V and J are TRBV28 and TRBJ2-7; D perhaps matches TRBD1 (6 bases). The CDR3 totals 13 residues. CDR1 is MDHEN and CDR2 is SYDVKM in the germline V gene. Trimming removed 2 bases at V and 4 bases at J, with 9 bases between. The chain's CDR3 is CASSLSDRYEQYF. The CDR3 DNA is TGTGCCAGCAGTTTAAGCGACAGGTACGAGCAGTACTTC.

V is TRBV5-4 and J is TRBJ2-7; unclear D gene. V was clipped by 0 bases and J by 4 bases, with 11 bases between them. Germline V gene sequence: CDR1 SGHNT, CDR2 YYREEE (reference sequence). This CDR3 spans 14 amino acids. The DNA for the CDR3 is TGTGCCAGCAGCTTGGCCAGTCCCCCTTACGAGCAGTACTTC. Translating gives CASSLASPPYEQYF.